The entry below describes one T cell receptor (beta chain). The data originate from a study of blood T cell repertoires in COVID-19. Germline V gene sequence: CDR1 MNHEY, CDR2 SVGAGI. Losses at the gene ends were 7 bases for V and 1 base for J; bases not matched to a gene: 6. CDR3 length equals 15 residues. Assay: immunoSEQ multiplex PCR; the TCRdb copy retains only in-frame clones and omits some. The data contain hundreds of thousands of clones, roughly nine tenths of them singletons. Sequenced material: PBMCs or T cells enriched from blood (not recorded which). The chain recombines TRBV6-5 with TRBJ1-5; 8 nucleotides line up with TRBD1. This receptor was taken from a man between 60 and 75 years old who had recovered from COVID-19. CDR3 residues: CASNQGAPSNQPQHF. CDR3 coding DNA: TGTGCCAGCAACCAGGGGGCCCCCAGCAATCAGCCCCAGCATTTT.